Below, 8 T cell receptor beta chains from the same sample are listed, as sequenced in a study of T cell changes during pregnancy in multiple sclerosis. This table comes from immunoSEQ multiplex PCR, and its TCRdb copy is limited to in-frame clones, with some not included. The sample consists of approximately 74,000 clones, over 80% of them appearing once. This sample comprised peripheral blood, obtained before pregnancy. The receptors were gathered from a female donor with multiple sclerosis, enrolled in a pregnancy study.

This chain connects TRBV12-5 to TRBJ2-5, with 9 bases identical to TRBD1. The CDR3 contains 15 residues. Germline V gene data show CDR1 as LGHNT and CDR2 as FRNRAP. Here the CDR3 reads CASGQDRGITETQYF. The CDR3 DNA reads as TGTGCCTCCGGACAGGACAGGGGTATAACGGAGACCCAGTACTTC.

The chain joins TRBV7-2 to TRBJ2-3; weak D call: TRBD2 (6 bases). Germline CDR1 SGHTA, CDR2 FQGNSA. V lost 5 bases to trimming and J lost 1 base, with 10 bases between them. CDR3 length: 14 residues. The CDR3 DNA follows: TGTGCCAGCAGCCGGGACTTCGGCACAGATACGCAGTATTTT. Translated: CASSRDFGTDTQYF.

The genes are TRBV7-9 and TRBJ2-2; D may be TRBD1 (5 bases). The V gene lost 1 base and the J gene lost 5 bases, with 11 bases spanning the gap. This CDR3 is 15 amino acids long. Germline CDR1 is SEHNR and CDR2 is FQNEAQ (reference sequence). For the CDR3, the DNA is TGTGCCAGCAGCTTAGTGTCAGGGCGAACCGGGGAGCTGTTTTTT. As protein: CASSLVSGRTGELFF.

The chain has TRBV29-1 and TRBJ2-7, with TRBD2 matching over 12 bases. Trimming took 0 bases from V and 4 from J; bases not matched to a gene: 4. CDR1 is SQVTM and CDR2 is ANQGSEA in the germline V gene. This CDR3 has 15 amino acids. The CDR3 nucleotides read TGCAGCGTTGAAGATGGGGGGACTAGCGGGTACGAGCAGTACTTC. This encodes CSVEDGGTSGYEQYF.

The J gene is TRBJ1-1, the V gene TRBV9; unclear D gene. The CDR3 is 15 residues long. The germline gives CDR1 SGDLS, CDR2 YYNGEE. Trimming pared 3 bases from V and 6 bases from J, leaving 18 bases between. The CDR3 bases are TGTGCCAGCAGCGCCCATCCATTTACCGAGGCTGAAGCTTTCTTT. Encoded protein: CASSAHPFTEAEAFF.

The chain is built from TRBV29-1 and TRBJ2-3, with D possibly TRBD1 on 5 matching bases. CDR3 size: 13 residues. Trimming cost V 3 bases and J 3 bases, with 10 bases left between them. CDR1 is SQVTM, CDR2 ANQGSEA, per germline. CDR3 loop: CSVDQGLTDTQYF. The CDR3, as DNA: TGCAGCGTTGATCAGGGTCTGACAGATACGCAGTATTTT.

The chain combines TRBV4-1 with TRBJ1-5, with D unclear. The CDR3 loop spans 15 amino acids. Germline V gene data show CDR1 as MGHRA and CDR2 as YSYEKL. The V gene lost 0 bases and the J gene lost 3 bases, with 9 bases spanning the gap. CDR3 in amino acids: CASSQEQSNNQPQHF. The DNA for the CDR3 is TGCGCCAGCAGCCAAGAACAGTCTAACAATCAGCCCCAGCATTTT.

The genes are TRBV18 and TRBJ2-5; 10 nucleotides align to TRBD2. The germline CDR1 and CDR2 sequences are KGHSH and LQKENI. This CDR3 contains 18 residues. Trimming at V came to 1 base and at J to 5 bases, leaving 13 bases not matched to a gene. The CDR3 coding sequence is TGTGCCAGCTCACCACTTTTATCAGCGGGAGGGCCTGGGGAGACCCAGTACTTC. Translation: CASSPLLSAGGPGETQYF.